The rows below give T cell receptor beta chains drawn from one sample of a study of blood T cell repertoires in COVID-19. Data came from immunoSEQ multiplex PCR; TCRdb stores just in-frame clones and leaves some out. This sample has 100,000 to 150,000 clones; about 74% occur once, and the top ten carry roughly 5.5%. The source material was peripheral blood. These receptors all come from a man between 60 and 70 years old with acute or convalescent COVID-19. CDR3s include the opening cysteine and the closing phenylalanine or tryptophan. Each record gives: J gene, D gene, V gene, clone size, CDR3 protein, CDR3 DNA. The D gene is left open where the match is weak. The listing skips clone size in some rows; elsewhere it reads once, few, many or a size class.

J: TRBJ1-1
D: NA
V: TRBV27
size: NA
CDR3: CASSGGGGTEAFF
DNA: TGTGCCAGCAGCGGTGGGGGGGGCACTGAAGCTTTCTTT

J: TRBJ2-7
D: NA
V: TRBV2
size: NA
CDR3: CASKTEAYEQYF
DNA: TGTGCCAGCAAGACAGAAGCCTACGAGCAGTACTTC

J: TRBJ1-1
D: TRBD1
V: TRBV7-2
size: once
CDR3: CASSLRTGRTEAFF
DNA: TGTGCCAGCAGCCTCCGGACAGGGCGGACTGAAGCTTTCTTT

J: TRBJ2-2
D: TRBD1
V: TRBV24-1
size: few
CDR3: CATSALTGTGTRELFF
DNA: TGTGCCACCAGTGCGCTAACCGGGACAGGTACCCGGGAGCTGTTTTTT

J: TRBJ2-2
D: NA
V: TRBV7-6
size: NA
CDR3: CASTSTLGTGELFF
DNA: TGTGCCAGCACGAGCACCCTTGGCACCGGGGAGCTGTTTTTT

J: TRBJ2-3
D: TRBD1
V: TRBV28
size: NA
CDR3: CASSGAGTGLDTQYF
DNA: TGTGCCAGCAGTGGAGCCGGGACAGGGCTGGATACGCAGTATTTT

J: TRBJ1-4
D: TRBD1
V: TRBV30
size: NA
CDR3: CACEDRGRNEKLFF
DNA: TGTGCCTGCGAGGACAGGGGGCGGAATGAAAAACTGTTTTTT

J: TRBJ2-7
D: TRBD1
V: TRBV14
size: NA
CDR3: CASSQYRGVDYERYF
DNA: TGTGCCAGCAGCCAGTACAGGGGGGTTGACTACGAGCGGTACTTC

J: TRBJ1-2
D: NA
V: TRBV14
size: NA
CDR3: CASSQGSSYGYTF
DNA: TGTGCCAGCAGCCAAGGGAGTTCCTATGGCTACACCTTC

J: TRBJ2-7
D: TRBD1
V: TRBV4-2
size: NA
CDR3: CASSQDKDRGREQYF
DNA: TGTGCCAGCAGCCAAGATAAGGACAGGGGGCGCGAGCAGTACTTC

J: TRBJ1-5
D: TRBD1
V: TRBV19
size: few
CDR3: CASSPQGAPTQPQHF
DNA: TGTGCCAGTAGTCCACAGGGGGCGCCGACTCAGCCCCAGCATTTT

J: TRBJ1-2
D: TRBD1
V: TRBV5-6
size: few
CDR3: CASSPGGGLYGYTF
DNA: TGTGCCAGCAGCCCAGGGGGTGGTCTCTATGGCTACACCTTC

J: TRBJ2-3
D: TRBD1
V: TRBV19
size: NA
CDR3: CASKGTGGYTQYF
DNA: TGTGCCAGTAAGGGAACAGGGGGCTACACGCAGTATTTT

J: TRBJ2-7
D: TRBD1
V: TRBV11-3
size: NA
CDR3: CASSSGTGRGEQYF
DNA: TGTGCCAGCAGCTCAGGGACAGGGCGGGGCGAGCAGTACTTC

J: TRBJ2-1
D: NA
V: TRBV29-1
size: NA
CDR3: CSANQGWEFF
DNA: TGCAGCGCGAACCAGGGCTGGGAGTTCTTC

J: TRBJ2-2
D: NA
V: TRBV3-1/TRBV3-2
size: few
CDR3: CASSHARTANTGELFF
DNA: TGTGCCAGCAGCCATGCAAGGACAGCGAACACCGGGGAGCTGTTTTTT

J: TRBJ2-7
D: TRBD1
V: TRBV9
size: once
CDR3: CASSEGDRSYEQYF
DNA: TGTGCCAGCAGCGAAGGGGACAGGTCTTACGAGCAGTACTTC

J: TRBJ2-5
D: TRBD2
V: TRBV7-2
size: NA
CDR3: CASSFSSSGGLQETQYF
DNA: TGTGCCAGCAGCTTCTCTTCTAGCGGGGGCCTCCAAGAGACCCAGTACTTC

J: TRBJ2-4
D: TRBD2
V: TRBV27
size: NA
CDR3: CASSLRGRTSGAKNIQYF
DNA: TGTGCCAGCAGTTTACGAGGGCGGACTAGCGGCGCCAAAAACATTCAGTACTTC

J: TRBJ2-3
D: TRBD2
V: TRBV5-1
size: NA
CDR3: CASSERQAGGPHTQYF
DNA: TGCGCCAGCAGCGAACGACAAGCGGGGGGGCCGCATACGCAGTATTTT

J: TRBJ1-4
D: TRBD1
V: TRBV19
size: NA
CDR3: CASREGQGSEKLFF
DNA: TGTGCCAGTAGAGAGGGACAGGGAAGTGAAAAACTGTTTTTT

J: TRBJ2-2
D: NA
V: TRBV21-1
size: NA
CDR3: CASSKDRGAAISAGELFF
DNA: TGTGCCAGCAGCAAAGATCGGGGGGCCGCGATTTCCGCCGGGGAGCTGTTTTTT

J: TRBJ1-1
D: NA
V: TRBV7-6
size: NA
CDR3: CASSQMTDILITEAFF
DNA: TGTGCCAGCAGCCAGATGACAGATATATTGATCACTGAAGCTTTCTTT

J: TRBJ2-7
D: NA
V: TRBV27
size: NA
CDR3: CATLKQGGSYEQYF
DNA: TGTGCCACTCTCAAGCAGGGGGGATCCTACGAGCAGTACTTC

J: TRBJ2-7
D: TRBD1
V: TRBV27
size: NA
CDR3: CASSLERTGPYEQYF
DNA: TGTGCCAGCAGTTTAGAACGGACAGGACCCTACGAGCAGTACTTC

J: TRBJ1-2
D: NA
V: TRBV12-3/TRBV12-4
size: NA
CDR3: CASSANYDYGYTF
DNA: TGTGCCAGCAGCGCGAACTATGACTATGGCTACACCTTC

J: TRBJ1-6
D: NA
V: TRBV11-2
size: NA
CDR3: CASSQQPGGSPLHF
DNA: TGTGCCAGCAGCCAACAGCCCGGGGGTTCACCCCTCCACTTT

J: TRBJ1-6
D: TRBD1
V: TRBV4-2
size: NA
CDR3: CASSQATGGNSPLHF
DNA: TGTGCCAGCAGCCAAGCGACAGGGGGAAATTCACCCCTCCACTTT

J: TRBJ1-2
D: TRBD1
V: TRBV6-6
size: once
CDR3: CASSYRDRLGYTF
DNA: TGTGCCAGCAGTTACAGGGACAGGCTGGGCTACACCTTC